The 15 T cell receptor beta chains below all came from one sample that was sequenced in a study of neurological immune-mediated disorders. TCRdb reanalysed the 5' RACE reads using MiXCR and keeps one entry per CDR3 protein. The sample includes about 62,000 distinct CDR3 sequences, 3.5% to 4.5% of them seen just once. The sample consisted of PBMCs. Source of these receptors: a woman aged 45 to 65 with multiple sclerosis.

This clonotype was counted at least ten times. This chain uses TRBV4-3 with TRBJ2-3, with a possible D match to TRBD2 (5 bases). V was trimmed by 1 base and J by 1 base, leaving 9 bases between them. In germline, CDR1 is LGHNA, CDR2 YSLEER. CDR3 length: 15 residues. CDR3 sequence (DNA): TGCGCCAGCAGCCAAGGAATTAGCGGCACAGATACGCAGTATTTT. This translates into CASSQGISGTDTQYF.

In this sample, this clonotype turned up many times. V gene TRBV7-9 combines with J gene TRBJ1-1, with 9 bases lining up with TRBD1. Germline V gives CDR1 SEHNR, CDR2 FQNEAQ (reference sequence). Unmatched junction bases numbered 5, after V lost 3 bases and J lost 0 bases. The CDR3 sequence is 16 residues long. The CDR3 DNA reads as TGTGCCAGCAGCTTGGGACAGGGTCTCATGAACACTGAAGCTTTCTTT. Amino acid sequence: CASSLGQGLMNTEAFF.

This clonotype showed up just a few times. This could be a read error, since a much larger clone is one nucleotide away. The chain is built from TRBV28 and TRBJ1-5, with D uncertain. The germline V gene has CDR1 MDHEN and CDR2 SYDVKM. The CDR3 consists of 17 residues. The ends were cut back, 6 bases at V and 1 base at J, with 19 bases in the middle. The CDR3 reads CASSAAPYGESNQPQHF. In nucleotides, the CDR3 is TGTGCCAGCAGCGCCGCCCCATACGGGGAAAGCAATCAGCCCCAGCATTTT.

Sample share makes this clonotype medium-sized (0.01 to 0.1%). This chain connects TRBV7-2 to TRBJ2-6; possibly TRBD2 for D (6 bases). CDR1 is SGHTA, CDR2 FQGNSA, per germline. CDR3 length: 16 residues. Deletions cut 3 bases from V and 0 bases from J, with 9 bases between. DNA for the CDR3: TGTGCCAGCAGCTTGGGCGGGACCTCTGGGGCCAACGTCCTGACTTTC. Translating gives CASSLGGTSGANVLTF.

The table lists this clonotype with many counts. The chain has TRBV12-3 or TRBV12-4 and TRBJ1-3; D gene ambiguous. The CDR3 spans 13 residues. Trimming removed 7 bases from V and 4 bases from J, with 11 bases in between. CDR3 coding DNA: TGTGCCAGCACCCTCTTGGGGGGAAACACCATATATTTT. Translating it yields CASTLLGGNTIYF.

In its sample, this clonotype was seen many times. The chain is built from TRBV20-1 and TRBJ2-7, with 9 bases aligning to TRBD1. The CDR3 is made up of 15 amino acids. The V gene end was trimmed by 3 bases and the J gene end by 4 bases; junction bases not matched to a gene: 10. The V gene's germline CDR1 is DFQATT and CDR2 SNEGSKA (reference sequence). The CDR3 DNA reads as TGCAGTGCTAGGGCGACCGACAGGGGGTTTTACGAGCAGTACTTC. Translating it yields CSARATDRGFYEQYF.

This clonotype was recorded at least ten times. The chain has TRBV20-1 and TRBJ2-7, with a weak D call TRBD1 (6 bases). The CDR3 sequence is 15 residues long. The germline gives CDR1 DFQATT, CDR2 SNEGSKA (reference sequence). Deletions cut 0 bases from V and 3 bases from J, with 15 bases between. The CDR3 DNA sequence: TGCAGTGCTAGAGAGCCCCGGAACAGGGACTACGAGCAGTACTTC. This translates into CSAREPRNRDYEQYF.

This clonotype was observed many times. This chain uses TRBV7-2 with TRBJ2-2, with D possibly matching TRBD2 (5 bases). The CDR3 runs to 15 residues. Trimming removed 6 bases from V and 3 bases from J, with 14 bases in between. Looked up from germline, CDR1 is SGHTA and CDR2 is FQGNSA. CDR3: CASRGRDGYTGELFF. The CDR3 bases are TGTGCCAGCAGGGGGAGAGATGGCTACACCGGGGAGCTGTTTTTT.

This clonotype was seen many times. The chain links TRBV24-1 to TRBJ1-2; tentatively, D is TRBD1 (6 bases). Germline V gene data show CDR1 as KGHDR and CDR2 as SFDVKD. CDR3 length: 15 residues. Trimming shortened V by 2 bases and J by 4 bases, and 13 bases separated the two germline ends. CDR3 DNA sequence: TGTGCCACCAGTGATTGGACAGCAGGGCCCTATGGCTACACCTTC. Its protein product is CATSDWTAGPYGYTF.

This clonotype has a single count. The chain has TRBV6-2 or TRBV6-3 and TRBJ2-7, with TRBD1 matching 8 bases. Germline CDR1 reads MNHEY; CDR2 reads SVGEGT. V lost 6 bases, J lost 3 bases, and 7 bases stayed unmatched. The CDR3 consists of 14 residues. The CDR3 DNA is TGTGCCAGCAGCTGGACAGGGCCAGACTACGAGCAGTACTTC. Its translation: CASSWTGPDYEQYF.

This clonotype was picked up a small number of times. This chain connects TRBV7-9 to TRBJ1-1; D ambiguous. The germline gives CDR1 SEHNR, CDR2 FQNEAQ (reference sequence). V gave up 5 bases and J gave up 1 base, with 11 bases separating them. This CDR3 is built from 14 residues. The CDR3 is CASSLGGKNTEAFF. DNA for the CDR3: TGTGCCAGCAGCCTAGGAGGAAAGAACACTGAAGCTTTCTTT.

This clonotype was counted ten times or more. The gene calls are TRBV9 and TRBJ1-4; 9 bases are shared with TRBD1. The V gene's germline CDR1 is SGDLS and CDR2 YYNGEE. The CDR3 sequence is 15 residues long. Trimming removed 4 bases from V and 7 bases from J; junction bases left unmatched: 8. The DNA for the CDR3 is TGTGCCAGCAGCCCGAGGACAGGGGCTTCTGAAAAACTGTTTTTT. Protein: CASSPRTGASEKLFF.

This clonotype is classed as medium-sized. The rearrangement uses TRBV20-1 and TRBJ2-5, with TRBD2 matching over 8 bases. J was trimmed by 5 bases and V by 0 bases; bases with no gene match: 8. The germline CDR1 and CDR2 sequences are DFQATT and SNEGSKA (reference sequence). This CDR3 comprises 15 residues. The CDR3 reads CSARDIGGRRETQYF. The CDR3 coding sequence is TGCAGTGCTAGAGATATTGGCGGGAGGAGGGAGACCCAGTACTTC.

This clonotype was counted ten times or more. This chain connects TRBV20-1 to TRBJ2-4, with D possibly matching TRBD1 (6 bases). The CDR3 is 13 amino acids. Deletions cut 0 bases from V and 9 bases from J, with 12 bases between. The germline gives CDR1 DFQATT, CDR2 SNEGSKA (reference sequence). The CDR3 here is CSARDGTQSIQYF. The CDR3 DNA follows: TGCAGTGCTAGAGATGGGACACAGAGCATTCAGTACTTC.

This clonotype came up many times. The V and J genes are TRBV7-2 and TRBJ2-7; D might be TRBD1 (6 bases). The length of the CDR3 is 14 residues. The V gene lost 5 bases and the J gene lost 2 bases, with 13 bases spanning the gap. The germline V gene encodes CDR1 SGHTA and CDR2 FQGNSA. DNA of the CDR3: TGTGCCAGCAGCCTTGACAGGCCCCCCTACGAGCAGTACTTC. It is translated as CASSLDRPPYEQYF.